Below are 27 T cell receptor beta chains sequenced from a single sample in a study of regulatory T cells in long-lasting Graves disease. Time point defined: persistent/refractory GD, antithyroid drugs over 5 years with positive TRAb. Preparation of the TCR library used RNA extracted from PBMCs. Relying on iRepertoire HTBI primers and Arm-PCR of CDR3 regions, the team built TCR beta libraries. TCRdb re-analysed the multiplex PCR reads in MiXCR, keeping a single row per CDR3 protein. There are around 340,000 distinct CDR3 sequences in the sample; around a fifth occur only once, and 29% lies in the top ten. The specimen comprised peripheral blood mononuclear cells (PBMCs), sampled when the disease was refractory, from a patient treated with antithyroid drugs. The source of these receptors is a female donor with Graves disease.

This clonotype occurred once. One base away lies a much larger clone, so this may be a sequencing read error. Likely a read error: the CDR3 ends without its conserved phenylalanine or tryptophan. V is TRBV6-5 and J is TRBJ1-6; no clear D gene. The CDR3 runs to 15 residues. Trimming cost V 0 bases and J 7 bases, with 10 bases left between them. CDR1 is MNHEY, CDR2 SVGAGI, per germline. The CDR3: CASSYSHVGNSPLHL. DNA of the CDR3: TGTGCCAGCAGTTACTCCCATGTGGGGAATTCACCCCTCCACCTT.

This clonotype has more than one count but fewer than ten. The chain couples TRBV5-1 to TRBJ2-7; a possible D gene is TRBD1 (5 bases). The CDR3 has 16 residues. V was cut by 5 bases and J by 3 bases, with 21 bases left in between. The V gene's germline CDR1 is SGHRS and CDR2 YFSETQ. The CDR3 is CASRGPSQGIIYEQYF. The CDR3 DNA sequence: TGCGCCAGCAGGGGCCCGAGCCAGGGAATAATCTACGAGCAGTACTTC.

Concerning this clonotype: With a much larger clone just one base away, this may be a read error. The gene calls are TRBV6-1 and TRBJ1-1; 7 nucleotides align to TRBD1. The CDR3 length is 14 residues. V dropped 11 bases and J dropped 1; count of bases not matched to a gene: 10. The germline gives CDR1 MNHNS, CDR2 SASEGT. This CDR3 reads CAGQGTAWNTEAFF. CDR3 sequence (DNA): TGTGCCGGCCAGGGGACAGCTTGGAACACTGAAGCTTTCTTT.

This clonotype was seen more than once but under ten times. V and J are TRBV10-2 and TRBJ2-5; the match to TRBD2 covers 8 bases. Trimming cost V 8 bases and J 5 bases; bases outside gene matches: 7. Germline lookup yields CDR1 WSHSY and CDR2 SAAADI. The CDR3 length is 13 residues. The CDR3 DNA reads TGCGCCAGCGGAACGGTAGCGGGGGAGACCCAGTACTTC. Its translation is CASGTVAGETQYF.

This clonotype was counted ten times or more. The chain has TRBV2 and TRBJ1-6; tentatively, D is TRBD1 (6 bases). The CDR3 spans 15 residues. Trimming took off 6 bases at V and 0 bases at J, with 9 bases between the two ends. Germline V gene sequence: CDR1 SNHLY, CDR2 FYNNEI. CDR3 nucleotide sequence: TGTGCCAGCAGCAGGACAGACTCCTATAATTCACCCCTCCACTTT. It yields the protein CASSRTDSYNSPLHF.

This clonotype was detected ten times or more. The rearrangement links TRBV28 to TRBJ1-2; a weak D match, TRBD1 (6 bases). V lost 7 bases, J lost 8 bases, and 20 bases lay in between. Germline V CDR1 and CDR2: MDHEN, SYDVKM. CDR3 size: 14 residues. The CDR3 protein is CASTTGHISRGYTF. DNA for the CDR3: TGTGCCAGCACGACGGGACACATAAGTCGGGGCTACACCTTC.

This chain connects TRBV3-1 to TRBJ1-6; D not certain. This CDR3 spans 13 amino acids. Germline V gene data show CDR1 as LGHDT and CDR2 as YNNKEL (reference sequence). Deletions cut 0 bases from V and 7 bases from J, with 4 bases between. CDR3 loop: CASSQEPNSPLHF. Written as DNA, the CDR3 is TGTGCCAGCAGCCAAGAGCCGAATTCACCCCTCCACTTT.

The rearrangement joins TRBV20-1 to TRBJ1-6; unclear D gene. CDR3 length: 15 residues. Germline CDR1 and CDR2: DFQATT and SNEGSKA (reference sequence). Trimming took 0 bases from V and 9 from J, leaving 15 bases between them. CDR3 DNA: TGCAGTGCTAGAGATAGCCCCGTTTTAGGTTCACCCCTCCACTTT. Residues: CSARDSPVLGSPLHF.

This clonotype turned up a few times. The rearrangement links TRBV20-1 to TRBJ1-6; perhaps TRBD1 as D (6 bases). Germline-derived CDR1 and CDR2 are DFQATT and SNEGSKA (reference sequence). The V end was cut by 3 bases, the J end by 4 bases, with 19 bases between. The CDR3 runs to 17 residues. CDR3 coding DNA: TGCAGTGCTAGTTTCTCCGGGACAAACTCTTATAATTCACCCCTCCACTTT. It encodes CSASFSGTNSYNSPLHF.

V is TRBV28 and J is TRBJ1-2, with D hard to call. The CDR3 spans 13 residues. V was cut by 3 bases and J by 0 bases, with 5 bases left in between. CDR1 is MDHEN, CDR2 SYDVKM, per germline. CDR3 nucleotide sequence: TGTGCCAGCAGTTTCCAGGCTAACTATGGCTACACCTTC. As protein: CASSFQANYGYTF.

This clonotype has just a few counts. The CDR3 loop reads CASSPGQGQVYGYTF. The CDR3 DNA reads TGTGCCAGCTCACCGGGACAGGGGCAAGTTTATGGCTACACCTTC. The chain uses TRBV18 and TRBJ1-2; TRBD1 aligns across 10 bases. J lost 5 bases, V lost 3 bases, and 6 bases had no gene match. Germline assignment: CDR1 KGHSH and CDR2 LQKENI. The CDR3 spans 15 residues.

The chain uses TRBV5-8 and TRBJ2-1; TRBD2 matches at 9 bases. The trim removed 4 bases at V and 4 bases at J, leaving 6 bases unmatched. CDR1 is SGHTS, CDR2 YDEGEE, per germline. The CDR3 has 15 amino acids. CDR3: CASSQGLASYNEQFF. As DNA, the CDR3 is TGTGCCAGCAGCCAAGGACTAGCGAGTTACAATGAGCAGTTCTTC.

In its sample, this clonotype was seen many times. The rearrangement joins TRBV11-2 to TRBJ1-5, with a weak D call TRBD1 (5 bases). V was trimmed by 5 bases and J by 3 bases, leaving 14 bases between them. In germline, CDR1 is SGHAT, CDR2 FQNNGV. The length of the CDR3 is 15 residues. This CDR3 reads CASSVGTEPNQPQHF. In DNA form, the CDR3 reads TGTGCCAGCAGCGTCGGGACGGAACCCAATCAGCCCCAGCATTTT.

CDR3 loop: CASSLVGRGLSSTEAFF. As DNA, the CDR3 is TGTGCCAGCAGCTTGGTGGGCAGGGGGCTTTCGAGCACTGAAGCTTTCTTT. The V gene is TRBV5-4, the J gene TRBJ1-1, with TRBD1 matching 8 bases. CDR1 is SGHNT and CDR2 is YYREEE in the germline V gene (reference sequence). The CDR3 sequence is 17 residues long. V lost 0 bases, J lost 4 bases, and 11 bases stayed unmatched.

The V call is TRBV3-1, the J call TRBJ2-4, with 8 bases that match TRBD1. Germline CDR1 LGHDT, CDR2 YNNKEL (reference sequence). This CDR3 has 15 amino acids. V gave up 4 bases and J gave up 5 bases; unmatched junction bases: 7. CDR3 amino acids: CASSPTGVTENIQYF. As DNA, the CDR3 is TGTGCCAGCAGCCCGACAGGGGTAACAGAAAACATTCAGTACTTC.

This clonotype was counted at least ten times. V is TRBV12-3 or TRBV12-4 and J is TRBJ2-7; tentatively, D is TRBD1 (5 bases). V gave up 6 bases and J gave up 2 bases, with 14 bases separating them. This CDR3 contains 14 residues. The CDR3: CASSLGQMAYEQYF. Here the CDR3 DNA reads TGTGCCAGCAGCCTTGGACAAATGGCCTACGAGCAGTACTTC.

V gene TRBV27 combines with J gene TRBJ2-2; 8 nucleotides align to TRBD1. This CDR3 has 16 residues. Per the germline V gene, CDR1 is MNHEY and CDR2 is SMNVEV (reference sequence). The junction had 8 bases not matched to a gene; V was cut back by 7 bases and J by 1 base. CDR3 in amino acids: CASTRVGTGNTGELFF. The CDR3 bases are TGTGCCAGCACTAGGGTCGGGACAGGGAACACCGGGGAGCTGTTTTTT.

The chain couples TRBV6-1 to TRBJ1-4, with D hard to call. In germline, CDR1 is MNHNS, CDR2 SASEGT. Trimming removed 5 bases at V and 8 bases at J, with 12 bases between. The CDR3 has 13 amino acids. In nucleotides, the CDR3 is TGTGCCAGCAGTCCAACCCTTTCAGAAAAACTGTTTTTT. It yields the protein CASSPTLSEKLFF.

The sample holds a few counts of this clonotype. The genes are TRBV6-2 or TRBV6-3 and TRBJ1-1, with 7 bases fitting TRBD1. CDR3 size: 14 residues. The germline CDR1 and CDR2 sequences are MNHEY and SVGEGT. J was trimmed by 3 bases and V by 6 bases; bases with no gene match: 7. The CDR3 is CASRRQGRDTEAFF. The CDR3 bases are TGTGCCAGCAGACGACAGGGTCGGGACACTGAAGCTTTCTTT.

This clonotype has more than one count but fewer than ten. This sequence joins TRBV9 and TRBJ2-2, with D uncertain. There are 13 residues in the CDR3. Trimming left V 4 bases short and J 7 bases short, with 11 bases between. The V gene's germline CDR1 is SGDLS and CDR2 YYNGEE. The CDR3 coding sequence is TGTGCCAGCAGCCCACAGCAAGACGGGGAGCTGTTTTTT. This translates into CASSPQQDGELFF.

V is TRBV4-1 and J is TRBJ2-7, with 9 bases lining up with TRBD2. CDR1 MGHRA and CDR2 YSYEKL come from the germline V gene. Trimming took 1 base from V and 7 from J; bases not matched to a gene: 17. The CDR3 consists of 18 residues. As DNA, the CDR3 is TGCGCCAGCAGCCAAGCGCCATCTTTGGGACTAGCTCTAGGGGAGCAGTACTTC. This sequence encodes CASSQAPSLGLALGEQYF.

This clonotype was picked up a small number of times. This chain connects TRBV20-1 to TRBJ2-6; D gene uncertain. V was clipped by 0 bases and J by 3 bases, with 9 bases between them. Looked up from germline, CDR1 is DFQATT and CDR2 is SNEGSKA (reference sequence). CDR3 size: 15 residues. CDR3: CSARDQRFGANVLTF. DNA for the CDR3: TGCAGTGCTAGAGATCAGAGGTTTGGGGCCAACGTCCTGACTTTC.

This clonotype was seen ten or more times. The genes are TRBV18 and TRBJ2-5; D unclear. Germline CDR1 reads KGHSH; CDR2 reads LQKENI. This CDR3 spans 13 amino acids. Deletions cut 0 bases from V and 6 bases from J, with 8 bases between. The CDR3 coding sequence is TGTGCCAGCTCACCACCGATCGGGCAGACCCAGTACTTC. Amino acids: CASSPPIGQTQYF.

This clonotype was detected ten times or more. This chain connects TRBV6-2 or TRBV6-3 to TRBJ1-6; no firm D call. Trimming cost V 2 bases and J 7 bases, with 12 bases left between them. This CDR3 region has 15 residues. Germline loops: CDR1 MNHEY, CDR2 SVGEGT. CDR3 loop: CASSYATNGNSPLHF. CDR3 DNA sequence: TGTGCCAGCAGTTACGCGACAAACGGAAATTCACCCCTCCACTTT.

This rearrangement joins TRBV20-1 to TRBJ1-2; tentatively, D is TRBD1 (6 bases). The CDR3 totals 14 residues. V lost 3 bases to trimming and J lost 7 bases, with 18 bases between them. Germline CDR1 is DFQATT and CDR2 is SNEGSKA (reference sequence). As DNA, the CDR3 is TGCAGTGCTAGCTACAGGGTAGGATCGCCTGGCTACACCTTC. It codes for CSASYRVGSPGYTF.

This clonotype was seen at least ten times. This sequence joins TRBV10-3 and TRBJ1-6, with 8 nucleotides matching TRBD1. CDR3 length: 16 amino acids. Germline values: CDR1 ENHRY, CDR2 SYGVKD. Trimming took 4 bases from V and 0 from J; bases not matched to a gene: 2. CDR3 loop: CAISGTGSSYNSPLHF. The CDR3 coding sequence is TGTGCCATCAGTGGGACAGGGAGCTCCTATAATTCACCCCTCCACTTT.

This clonotype appeared many times. This chain uses TRBV28 with TRBJ1-1, with 8 bases identical to TRBD1. This CDR3 is 14 amino acids long. The V gene's germline CDR1 is MDHEN and CDR2 SYDVKM. The V and J ends lost 6 bases and 4 bases, in that order; junction bases with no gene match: 7. The CDR3 sequence: CASSTGQGGTEAFF. In nucleotides, the CDR3 is TGTGCCAGCAGCACCGGACAGGGAGGCACTGAAGCTTTCTTT.